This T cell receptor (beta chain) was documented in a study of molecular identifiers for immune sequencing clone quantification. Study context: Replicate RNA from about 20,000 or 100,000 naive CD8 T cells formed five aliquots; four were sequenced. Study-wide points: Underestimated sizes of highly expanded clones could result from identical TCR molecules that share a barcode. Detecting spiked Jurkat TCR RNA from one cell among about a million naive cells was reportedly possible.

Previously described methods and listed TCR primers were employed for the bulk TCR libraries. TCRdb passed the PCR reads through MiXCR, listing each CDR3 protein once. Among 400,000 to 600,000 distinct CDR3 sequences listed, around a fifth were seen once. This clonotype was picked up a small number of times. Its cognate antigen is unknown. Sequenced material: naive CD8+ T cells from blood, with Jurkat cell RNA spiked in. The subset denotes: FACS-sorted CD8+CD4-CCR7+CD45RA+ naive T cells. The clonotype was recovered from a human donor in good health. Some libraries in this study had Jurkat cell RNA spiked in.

CDR3 sequence reads: CASRGTLEYEQYF. The DNA of the CDR3 is TGTGCCAGCAGAGGGACTTTGGAGTACGAGCAGTACTTC. V is TRBV12-3 or TRBV12-4 and J is TRBJ2-7; maybe TRBD2 (6 bases). There are 13 residues in the CDR3. V was cut by 6 bases and J by 4 bases, with 13 bases left in between.